The 9 T cell receptor beta chains presented below share a single source sample, sequenced in a study of CD8 T cells in ankylosing spondylitis. TCRdb reprocessed the 5' RACE reads via MiXCR and lists one record per CDR3 protein. The sample consists of 50,000 or so distinct CDR3 sequences, roughly 7.3% of them appearing once. The source material was blood, either unsorted or a sorted T cell fraction (not recorded which). These receptors were collected from a female donor with ankylosing spondylitis or in good health (not recorded which).

This clonotype was observed at least ten times. V usage is TRBV5-1 and J usage is TRBJ1-4; D remains unclear. The germline V gene encodes CDR1 SGHRS and CDR2 YFSETQ. The CDR3 has 15 residues. V lost 0 bases to trimming and J lost 6 bases, with 12 bases between them. The CDR3 loop is CASSLGVQPYEKLFF. Here the CDR3 DNA reads TGCGCCAGCAGCTTGGGGGTGCAGCCGTATGAAAAACTGTTTTTT.

This clonotype was recorded at least ten times. The rearrangement joins TRBV5-1 to TRBJ1-1; D may be TRBD1 (6 bases). Per germline, CDR1 SGHRS and CDR2 YFSETQ. The CDR3 sequence is 16 residues long. Between the trimmed V and J ends, which lost 1 base and 0 bases, there was a span of 13 bases. The CDR3 here is CASSLSTGTLNTEAFF. DNA of the CDR3: TGCGCCAGCAGCTTGAGTACCGGGACACTGAACACTGAAGCTTTCTTT.

This clonotype was recorded at least ten times. The rearrangement uses TRBV18 and TRBJ2-1; 7 positions match TRBD2. V lost 4 bases to trimming and J lost 10 bases; unmatched junction nucleotides: 7. The CDR3 totals 13 residues. CDR1 is KGHSH, CDR2 LQKENI, per germline. The CDR3 bases are TGTGCCAGCTCACGGGAAGAAGCGGGGGAGCAGTTCTTC. Protein sequence: CASSREEAGEQFF.

This clonotype was counted at least ten times. V usage is TRBV4-3 and J usage is TRBJ1-5; D gene ambiguous. Trimming pared 0 bases from V and 0 bases from J, leaving 9 bases between. The length of the CDR3 is 16 residues. The germline CDR1 and CDR2 sequences are LGHNA and YSLEER. The CDR3 spells CASSQDFRSSNQPQHF. CDR3 nucleotide sequence: TGCGCCAGCAGCCAAGATTTCAGGAGTAGCAATCAGCCCCAGCATTTT.

The chain joins TRBV12-3 or TRBV12-4 to TRBJ2-7; D tentatively fits TRBD1 or TRBD2 (5 bases each). Deletions cut 11 bases from V and 2 bases from J, with 13 bases between. This CDR3 has 12 residues. The CDR3 loop is CAGLWGTYEQYV. CDR3 DNA: TGTGCCGGACTCTGGGGCACCTACGAGCAGTACGTC.

The table lists this clonotype with many counts. This chain links TRBV18 with TRBJ2-5; weak D call: TRBD1 (5 bases). CDR3 length: 15 residues. The ends were cut back, 2 bases at V and 0 bases at J, with 10 bases in the middle. The germline V gene has CDR1 KGHSH and CDR2 LQKENI. The CDR3 is CASSPNLDNQETQYF. In nucleotides, the CDR3 is TGTGCCAGCTCACCAAATTTGGACAACCAAGAGACCCAGTACTTC.

This clonotype was seen many times. The chain has TRBV30 and TRBJ2-5, with 9 positions matching TRBD2. Germline V gives CDR1 GTSNPN, CDR2 SVGIG (reference sequence). The CDR3 runs to 14 residues. The ends lost 6 bases at V and 1 base at J; junction bases unmatched: 6. The CDR3 DNA is TGTGCCTGCAACGGTAGCGGGAGCCAAGAGACCCAGTACTTC. Translating gives CACNGSGSQETQYF.

This clonotype was observed at least ten times. The CDR3 nucleotides are TGCGCCAGCAGCTTGGGTAGCAATCAGCCCCAGCATTTT. This encodes CASSLGSNQPQHF. The V call is TRBV5-1, the J call TRBJ1-5, with D unresolved. There are 13 residues in the CDR3. In germline, CDR1 is SGHRS, CDR2 YFSETQ. Between the trimmed V and J ends, which lost 0 bases and 0 bases, there was a span of 1 base. Full variable domain (outside the CDR3, taken from reference TRBV5-1 and TRBJ1-5): KAGVTQTPRYLIKTRGQQVTLSCSPISGHRSVSWYQQTPGQGLQFLFEYFSETQRNKGNFPGRFSGRQFSNSRSEMNVSTLELGDSALYLCASSLGSNQPQHFGDGTRLSIL.

The sample holds many counts of this clonotype. V is TRBV5-5 and J is TRBJ1-2; D is unclear. Between the trimmed V and J ends, which lost 0 bases and 1 base, there was a span of 13 bases. The CDR3 totals 16 residues. Germline CDR1 and CDR2: SGHKS and YYEKEE (reference sequence). The CDR3 nucleotides read TGTGCCAGCAGCTTGGCCCCCAGCTCGGATAACTATGGCTACACCTTC. This translates into CASSLAPSSDNYGYTF.